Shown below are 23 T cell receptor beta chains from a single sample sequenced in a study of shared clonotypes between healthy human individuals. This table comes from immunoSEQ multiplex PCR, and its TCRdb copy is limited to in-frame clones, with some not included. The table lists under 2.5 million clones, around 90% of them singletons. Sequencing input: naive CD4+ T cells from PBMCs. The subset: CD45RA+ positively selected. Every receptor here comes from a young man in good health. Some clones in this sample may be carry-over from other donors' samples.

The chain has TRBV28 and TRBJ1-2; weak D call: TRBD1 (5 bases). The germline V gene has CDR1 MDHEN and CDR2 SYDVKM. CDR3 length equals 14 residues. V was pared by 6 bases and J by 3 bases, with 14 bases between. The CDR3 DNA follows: TGTGCCAGCAGACCAGGGATAGACTACTATGGCTACACCTTC. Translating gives CASRPGIDYYGYTF.

This CDR3 reads CASSVTPLITGELFF. The CDR3 bases are TGTGCCAGCAGCGTGACTCCACTGATCACCGGGGAGCTGTTTTTT. This chain joins TRBV9 and TRBJ2-2; D remains ambiguous. V shed 2 bases and J shed 4 bases, with 12 bases lying between them. Germline assignment: CDR1 SGDLS and CDR2 YYNGEE. This CDR3 is built from 15 residues.

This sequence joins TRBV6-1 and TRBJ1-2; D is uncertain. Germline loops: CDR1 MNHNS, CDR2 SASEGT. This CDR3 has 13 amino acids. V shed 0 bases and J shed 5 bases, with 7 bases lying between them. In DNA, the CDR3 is TGTGCCAGCAGTGAAGCGTACAGTTATGGCTACACCTTC. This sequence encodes CASSEAYSYGYTF.

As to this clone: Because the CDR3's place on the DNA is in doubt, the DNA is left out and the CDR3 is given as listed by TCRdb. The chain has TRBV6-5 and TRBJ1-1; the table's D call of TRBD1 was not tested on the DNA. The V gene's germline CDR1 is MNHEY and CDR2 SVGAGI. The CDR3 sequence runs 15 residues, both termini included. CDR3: CASSSGQGRDTEAFF.

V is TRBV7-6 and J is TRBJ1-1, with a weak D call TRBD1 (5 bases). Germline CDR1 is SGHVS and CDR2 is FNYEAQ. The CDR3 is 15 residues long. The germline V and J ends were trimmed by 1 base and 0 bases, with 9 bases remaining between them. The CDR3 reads CASSLGPGMNTEAFF. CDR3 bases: TGTGCCAGCAGCTTAGGTCCAGGGATGAACACTGAAGCTTTCTTT.

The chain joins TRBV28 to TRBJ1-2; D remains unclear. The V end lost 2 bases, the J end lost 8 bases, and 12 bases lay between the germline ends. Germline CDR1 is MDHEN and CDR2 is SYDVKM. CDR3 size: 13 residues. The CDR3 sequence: CASSLVLGFGYTF. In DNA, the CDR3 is TGTGCCAGCAGTTTAGTCCTGGGTTTCGGCTACACCTTC.

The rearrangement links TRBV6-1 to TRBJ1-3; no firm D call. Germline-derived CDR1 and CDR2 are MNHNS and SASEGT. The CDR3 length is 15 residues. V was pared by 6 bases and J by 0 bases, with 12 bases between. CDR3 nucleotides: TGTGCCAGCAGCCCCGGAGTGTACTCTGGAAACACCATATATTTT. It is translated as CASSPGVYSGNTIYF.

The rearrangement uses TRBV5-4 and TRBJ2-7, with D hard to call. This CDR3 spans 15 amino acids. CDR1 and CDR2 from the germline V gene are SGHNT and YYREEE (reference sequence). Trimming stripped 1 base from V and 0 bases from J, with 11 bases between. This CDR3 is CASSLSWAASYEQYF. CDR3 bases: TGTGCCAGCAGCTTGTCTTGGGCAGCCTCCTACGAGCAGTACTTC.

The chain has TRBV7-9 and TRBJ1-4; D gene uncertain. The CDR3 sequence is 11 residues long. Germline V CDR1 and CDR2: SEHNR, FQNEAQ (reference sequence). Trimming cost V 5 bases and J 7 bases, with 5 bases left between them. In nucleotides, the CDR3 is TGTGCCAGCAGCCCTAGTGAAAAACTGTTTTTT. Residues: CASSPSEKLFF.

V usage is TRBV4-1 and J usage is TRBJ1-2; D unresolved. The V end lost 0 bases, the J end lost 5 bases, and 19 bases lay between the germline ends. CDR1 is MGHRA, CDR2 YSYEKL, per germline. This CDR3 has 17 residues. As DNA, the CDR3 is TGCGCCAGCAGCCAAGAAATCCTCAGAGGCTTCAATTATGGCTACACCTTC. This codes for CASSQEILRGFNYGYTF.

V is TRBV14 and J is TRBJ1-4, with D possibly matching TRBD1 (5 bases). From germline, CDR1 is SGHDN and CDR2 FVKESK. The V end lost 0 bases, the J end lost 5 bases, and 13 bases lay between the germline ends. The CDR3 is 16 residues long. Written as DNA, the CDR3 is TGTGCCAGCAGCCAAGAAGTGGGCCAGGGAAATGAAAAACTGTTTTTT. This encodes CASSQEVGQGNEKLFF.

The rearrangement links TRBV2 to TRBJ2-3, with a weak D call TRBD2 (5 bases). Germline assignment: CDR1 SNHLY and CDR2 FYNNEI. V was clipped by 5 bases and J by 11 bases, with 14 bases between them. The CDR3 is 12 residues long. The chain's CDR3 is CASSSQVEGQYF. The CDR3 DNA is TGTGCCAGCAGTTCTCAGGTTGAGGGGCAGTATTTT. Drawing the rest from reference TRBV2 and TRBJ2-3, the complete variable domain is EPEVTQTPSHQVTQMGQEVILRCVPISNHLYFYWYRQILGQKVEFLVSFYNNEISEKSEIFDDQFSVERPDGSNFTLKIRSTKLEDSAMYFCASSSQVEGQYFGPGTRLTVL.

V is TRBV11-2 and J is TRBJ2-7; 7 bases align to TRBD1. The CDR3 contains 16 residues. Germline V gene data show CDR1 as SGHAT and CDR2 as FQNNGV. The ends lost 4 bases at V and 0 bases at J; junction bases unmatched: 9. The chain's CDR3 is CASSSLRGPSSYEQYF. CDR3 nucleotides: TGTGCCAGCAGCTCCTTGAGGGGGCCCAGCTCCTACGAGCAGTACTTC.

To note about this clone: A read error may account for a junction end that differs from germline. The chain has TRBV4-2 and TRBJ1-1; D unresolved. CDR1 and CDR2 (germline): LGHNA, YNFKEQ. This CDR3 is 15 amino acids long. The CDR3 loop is CASNQEAGRHPGAFF. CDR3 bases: TGTGCCAGCAACCAAGAGGCGGGGAGACACCCAGGAGCTTTCTTT.

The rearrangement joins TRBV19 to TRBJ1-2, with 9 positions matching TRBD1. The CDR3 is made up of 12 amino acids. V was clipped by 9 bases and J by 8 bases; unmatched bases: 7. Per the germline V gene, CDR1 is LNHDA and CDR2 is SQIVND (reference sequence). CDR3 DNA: TGTGCCAGCAAAACAGGGGGCCGAGGCTACACCTTC. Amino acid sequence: CASKTGGRGYTF.

The CDR3 DNA reads as TGTGCCAGCAGCTCCGACGGGAATACGCAGTATTTT. This codes for CASSSDGNTQYF. The J gene is TRBJ2-3, the V gene TRBV6-6, with D possibly being TRBD2 (5 bases). The CDR3 is 12 amino acids. Trimming pared 6 bases from V and 7 bases from J, leaving 11 bases between. Germline CDR1 is MNHNY and CDR2 is SVGAGI (reference sequence).

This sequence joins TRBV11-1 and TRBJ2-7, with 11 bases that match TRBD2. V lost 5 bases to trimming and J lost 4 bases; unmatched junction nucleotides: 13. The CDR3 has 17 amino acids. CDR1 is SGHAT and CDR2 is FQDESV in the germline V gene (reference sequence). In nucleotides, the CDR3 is TGTGCCAGCAGCCAGGGACTAGCGGAACTTCTTCTGTACGAGCAGTACTTC. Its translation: CASSQGLAELLLYEQYF.

CDR3 loop: CSAKETGRTFF. The CDR3, as DNA: TGCAGTGCTAAAGAGACAGGGAGGACTTTCTTT. The chain joins TRBV20-1 to TRBJ1-1; 7 bases match TRBD1. The germline V gene encodes CDR1 DFQATT and CDR2 SNEGSKA (reference sequence). V trimming: 4 bases; J trimming: 12 bases; junction bases outside the gene matches: 8. The CDR3 is 11 residues long.

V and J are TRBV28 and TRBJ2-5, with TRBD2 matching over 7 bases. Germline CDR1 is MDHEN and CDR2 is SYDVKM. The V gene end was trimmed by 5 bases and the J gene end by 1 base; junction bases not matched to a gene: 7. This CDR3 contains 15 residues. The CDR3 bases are TGTGCCAGCAGTCCTGGGGGGGGGATCCAAGAGACCCAGTACTTC. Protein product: CASSPGGGIQETQYF. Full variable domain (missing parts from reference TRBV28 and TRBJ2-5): DVKVTQSSRYLVKRTGEKVFLECVQDMDHENMFWYRQDPGLGLRLIYFSYDVKMKEKGDIPEGYSVSREKKERFSLILESASTNQTSMYLCASSPGGGIQETQYFGPGTRLLVL.

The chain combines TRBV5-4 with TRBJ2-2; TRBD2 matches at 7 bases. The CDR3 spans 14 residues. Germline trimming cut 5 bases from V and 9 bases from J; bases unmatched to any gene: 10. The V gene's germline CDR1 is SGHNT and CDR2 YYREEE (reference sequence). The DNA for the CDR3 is TGTGCCAGCAGGGAGGCTAGCGGTACCAGGGAGCTGTTTTTT. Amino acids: CASREASGTRELFF.

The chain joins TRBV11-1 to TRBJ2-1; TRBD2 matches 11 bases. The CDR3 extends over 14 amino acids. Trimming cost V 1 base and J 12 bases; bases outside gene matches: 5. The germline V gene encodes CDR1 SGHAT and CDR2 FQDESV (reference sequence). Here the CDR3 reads CASSLEIAGGRQFF. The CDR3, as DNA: TGTGCCAGCAGCTTAGAAATAGCGGGAGGGCGGCAGTTCTTC.

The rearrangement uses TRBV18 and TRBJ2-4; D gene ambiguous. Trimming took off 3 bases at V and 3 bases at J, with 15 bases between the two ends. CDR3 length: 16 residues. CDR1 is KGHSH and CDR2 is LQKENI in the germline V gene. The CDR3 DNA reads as TGTGCCAGCTCACCTCCGTGGGGATCGGGCAAAAACATTCAGTACTTC. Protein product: CASSPPWGSGKNIQYF.

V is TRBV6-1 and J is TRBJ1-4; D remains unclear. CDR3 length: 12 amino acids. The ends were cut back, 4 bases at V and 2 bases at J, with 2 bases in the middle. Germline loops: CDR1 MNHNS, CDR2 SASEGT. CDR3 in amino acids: CASSGTNEKLFF. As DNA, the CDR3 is TGTGCCAGCAGTGGGACTAATGAAAAACTGTTTTTT.